This T cell receptor beta chain was sequenced for a study of T cell changes during pregnancy in multiple sclerosis. Germline CDR1 is SGHDT and CDR2 is YYEEEE. V gave up 4 bases and J gave up 4 bases, with 17 bases separating them. The CDR3 consists of 15 residues. Generated by immunoSEQ multiplex PCR, the TCRdb table keeps only in-frame clones and is missing some. This table has about 52,000 clones, over 85% appearing once. Sequences were derived from CD4+ T cells from peripheral blood mononuclear cells, sampled before pregnancy. The TCR was taken from a female donor with multiple sclerosis, enrolled in a pregnancy study. The V call is TRBV5-6, the J call TRBJ2-5, with a weak D call TRBD2 (7 bases). CDR3 residues: CASSVRTRGGETQYF. The CDR3, as DNA: TGTGCCAGCAGCGTTCGGACTAGAGGGGGAGAGACCCAGTACTTC.